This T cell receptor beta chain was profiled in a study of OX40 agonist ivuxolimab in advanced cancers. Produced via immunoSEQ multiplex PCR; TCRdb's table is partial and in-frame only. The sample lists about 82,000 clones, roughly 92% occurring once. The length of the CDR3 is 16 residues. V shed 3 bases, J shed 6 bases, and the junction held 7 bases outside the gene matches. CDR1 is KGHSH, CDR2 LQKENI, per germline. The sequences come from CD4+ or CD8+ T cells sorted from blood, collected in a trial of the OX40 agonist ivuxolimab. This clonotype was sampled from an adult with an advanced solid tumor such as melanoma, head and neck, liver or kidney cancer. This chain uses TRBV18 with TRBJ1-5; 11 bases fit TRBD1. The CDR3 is CASSPGQGALSQPQHF. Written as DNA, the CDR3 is TGTGCCAGCTCACCCGGACAGGGGGCGCTCAGTCAGCCCCAGCATTTT.